The source of this T cell receptor beta chain is a study of tissue T cells after allogeneic stem cell transplantation. The germline V gene has CDR1 SGHNT and CDR2 YENEEA. The CDR3 length is 15 residues. V shed 5 bases and J 8 bases; nucleotides not matched to a gene: 9. This clone occurred a few times. The assay was immunoSEQ multiplex PCR, and TCRdb's table has in-frame clones only and misses some. The profile covers about 3,300 clones, with 55% to 75% appearing a single time and 15% to 20% taken by the ten largest. The chain couples TRBV11-3 to TRBJ2-1; 10 nucleotides align to TRBD2. The clonotype comes from a male donor older than 55 with lung cancer. This sample comprised tissue from the right colon, obtained at autopsy. CDR3 region: CASSVASGGRYEQFF. The CDR3 DNA reads TGTGCCAGCAGCGTTGCTAGCGGGGGTAGATATGAGCAGTTCTTC.